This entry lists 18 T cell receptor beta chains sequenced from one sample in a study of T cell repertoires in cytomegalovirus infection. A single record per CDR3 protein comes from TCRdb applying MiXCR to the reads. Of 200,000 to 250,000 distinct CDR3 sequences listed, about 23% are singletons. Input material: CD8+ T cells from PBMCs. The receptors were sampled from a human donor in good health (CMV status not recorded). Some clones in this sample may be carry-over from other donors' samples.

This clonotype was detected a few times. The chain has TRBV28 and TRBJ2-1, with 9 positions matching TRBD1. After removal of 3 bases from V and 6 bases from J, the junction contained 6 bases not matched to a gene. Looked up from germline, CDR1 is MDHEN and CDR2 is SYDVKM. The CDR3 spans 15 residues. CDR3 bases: TGTGCCAGCAGTTTCGGGACAGGGACTTTCAATGAGCAGTTCTTC. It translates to CASSFGTGTFNEQFF.

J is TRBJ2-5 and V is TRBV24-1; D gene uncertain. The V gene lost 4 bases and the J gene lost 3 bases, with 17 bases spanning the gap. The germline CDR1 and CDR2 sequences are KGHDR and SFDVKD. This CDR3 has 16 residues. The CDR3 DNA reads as TGTGCCACCAGTGACCCCACAGTGGGCCCGGAAGAGACCCAGTACTTC. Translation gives CATSDPTVGPEETQYF.

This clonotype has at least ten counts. The CDR3 coding sequence is TGTGCCAGCAGTTGGGGACTAGCGGGGGGCAACAATGAGCAGTTCTTC. As protein: CASSWGLAGGNNEQFF. V gene TRBV12-3 or TRBV12-4 combines with J gene TRBJ2-1, with 15 nucleotides matching TRBD2. The junction had 3 bases not matched to a gene; V was cut back by 4 bases and J by 5 bases. This CDR3 comprises 16 residues.

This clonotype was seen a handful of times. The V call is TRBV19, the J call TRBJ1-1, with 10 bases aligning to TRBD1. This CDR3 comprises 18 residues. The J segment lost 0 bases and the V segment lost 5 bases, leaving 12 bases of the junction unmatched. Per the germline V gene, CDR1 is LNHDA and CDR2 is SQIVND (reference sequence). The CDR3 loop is CASSLLPPGQGLNTEAFF. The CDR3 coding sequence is TGTGCCAGTAGTCTCCTTCCTCCGGGACAGGGGCTGAACACTGAAGCTTTCTTT.

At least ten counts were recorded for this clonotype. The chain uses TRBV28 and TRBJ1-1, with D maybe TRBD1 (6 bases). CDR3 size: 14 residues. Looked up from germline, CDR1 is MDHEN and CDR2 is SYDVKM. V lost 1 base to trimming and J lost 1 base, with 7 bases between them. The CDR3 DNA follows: TGTGCCAGCAGTTTATCACAGGGGAACACTGAAGCTTTCTTT. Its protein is CASSLSQGNTEAFF.

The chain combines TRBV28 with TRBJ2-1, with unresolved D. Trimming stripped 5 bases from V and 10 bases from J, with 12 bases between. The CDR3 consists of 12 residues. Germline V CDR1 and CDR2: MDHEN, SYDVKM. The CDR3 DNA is TGTGCCAGCAGTCCCGACCAAGGGGAGCAGTTCTTC. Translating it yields CASSPDQGEQFF.

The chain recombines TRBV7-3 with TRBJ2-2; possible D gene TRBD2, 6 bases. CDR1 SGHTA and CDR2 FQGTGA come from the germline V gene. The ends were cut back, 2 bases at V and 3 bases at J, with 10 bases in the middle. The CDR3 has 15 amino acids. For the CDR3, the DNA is TGTGCCAGCAGCTTATTCGGGGGAGACACCGGGGAGCTGTTTTTT. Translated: CASSLFGGDTGELFF. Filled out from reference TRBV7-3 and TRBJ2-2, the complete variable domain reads GAGVSQTPSNKVTEKGKYVELRCDPISGHTALYWYRQSLGQGPEFLIYFQGTGAADDSGLPNDRFFAVRPEGSVSTLKIQRTERGDSAVYLCASSLFGGDTGELFFGEGSRLTVL.

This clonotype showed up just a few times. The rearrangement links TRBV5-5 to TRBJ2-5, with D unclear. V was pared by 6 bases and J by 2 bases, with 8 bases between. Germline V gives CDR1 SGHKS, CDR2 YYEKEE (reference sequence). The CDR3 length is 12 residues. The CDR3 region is CASTGPQETQYF. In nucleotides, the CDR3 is TGTGCCAGCACCGGACCTCAAGAGACCCAGTACTTC. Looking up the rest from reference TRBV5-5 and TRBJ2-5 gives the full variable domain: DAGVTQSPTHLIKTRGQQVTLRCSPISGHKSVSWYQQVLGQGPQFIFQYYEKEERGRGNFPDRFSARQFPNYSSELNVNALLLGDSALYLCASTGPQETQYFGPGTRLLVL.

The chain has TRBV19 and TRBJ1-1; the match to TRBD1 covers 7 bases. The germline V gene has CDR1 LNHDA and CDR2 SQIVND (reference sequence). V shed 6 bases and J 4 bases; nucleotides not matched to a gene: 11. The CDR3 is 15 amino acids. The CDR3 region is CASSITGATLTEAFF. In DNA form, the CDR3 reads TGTGCCAGTAGCATTACAGGGGCCACCCTCACTGAAGCTTTCTTT.

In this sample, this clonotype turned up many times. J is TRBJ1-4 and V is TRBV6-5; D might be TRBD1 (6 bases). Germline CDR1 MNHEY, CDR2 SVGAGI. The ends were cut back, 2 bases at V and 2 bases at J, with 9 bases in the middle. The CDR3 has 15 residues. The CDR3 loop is CASSYEGGTNEKLFF. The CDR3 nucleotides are TGTGCCAGCAGTTACGAAGGGGGGACTAATGAAAAACTGTTTTTT.

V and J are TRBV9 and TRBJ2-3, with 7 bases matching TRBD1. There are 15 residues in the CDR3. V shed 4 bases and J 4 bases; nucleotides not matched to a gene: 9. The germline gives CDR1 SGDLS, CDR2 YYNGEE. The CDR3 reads CASSTWDSNSDTQYF. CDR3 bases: TGTGCCAGCAGCACGTGGGACAGCAACTCAGATACGCAGTATTTT.

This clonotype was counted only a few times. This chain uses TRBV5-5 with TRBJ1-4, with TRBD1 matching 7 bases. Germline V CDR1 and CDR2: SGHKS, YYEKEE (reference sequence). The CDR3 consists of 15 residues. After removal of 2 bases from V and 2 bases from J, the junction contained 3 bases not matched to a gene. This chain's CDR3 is CASSLPGQTNEKLFF. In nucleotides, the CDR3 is TGTGCCAGCAGCTTACCGGGACAGACTAATGAAAAACTGTTTTTT.

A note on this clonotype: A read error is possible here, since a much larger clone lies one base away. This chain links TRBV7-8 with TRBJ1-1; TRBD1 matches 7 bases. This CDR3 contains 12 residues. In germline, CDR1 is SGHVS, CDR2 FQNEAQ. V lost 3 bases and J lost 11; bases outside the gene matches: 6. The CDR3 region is CASSFMTGSAFF. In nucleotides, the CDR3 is TGTGCCAGCAGCTTCATGACAGGGTCCGCTTTCTTT.

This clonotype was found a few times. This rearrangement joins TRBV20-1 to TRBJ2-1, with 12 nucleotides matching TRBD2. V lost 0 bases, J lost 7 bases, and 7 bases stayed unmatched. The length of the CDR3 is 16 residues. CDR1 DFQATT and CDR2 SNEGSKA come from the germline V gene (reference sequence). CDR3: CSARDRTSGERNEQFF. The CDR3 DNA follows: TGCAGTGCTAGAGATCGGACTAGCGGGGAACGTAATGAGCAGTTCTTC.

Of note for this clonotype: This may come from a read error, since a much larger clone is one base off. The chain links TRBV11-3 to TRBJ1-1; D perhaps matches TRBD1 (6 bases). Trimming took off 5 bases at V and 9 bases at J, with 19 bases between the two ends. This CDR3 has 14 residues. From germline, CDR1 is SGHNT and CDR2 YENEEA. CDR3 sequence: CASSASMGAAKAFF. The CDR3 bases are TGTGCCAGCAGCGCCTCAATGGGGGCCGCTAAAGCTTTCTTT.

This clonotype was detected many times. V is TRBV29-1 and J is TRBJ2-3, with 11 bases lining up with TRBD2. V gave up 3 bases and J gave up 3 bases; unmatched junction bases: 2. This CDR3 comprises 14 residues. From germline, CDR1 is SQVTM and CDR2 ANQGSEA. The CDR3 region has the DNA TGCAGCGTTGAGGGGACTAGCGGAACAGATACGCAGTATTTT. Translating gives CSVEGTSGTDTQYF.

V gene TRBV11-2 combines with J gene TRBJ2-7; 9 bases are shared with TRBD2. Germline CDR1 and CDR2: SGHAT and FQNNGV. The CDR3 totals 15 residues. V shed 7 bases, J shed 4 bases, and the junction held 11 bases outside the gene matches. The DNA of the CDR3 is TGTGCCAGCACCCTAGGGAGCGGGGGGCCATACGAGCAGTACTTC. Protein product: CASTLGSGGPYEQYF. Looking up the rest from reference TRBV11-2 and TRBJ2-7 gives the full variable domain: EAGVAQSPRYKIIEKRQSVAFWCNPISGHATLYWYQQILGQGPKLLIQFQNNGVVDDSQLPKDRFSAERLKGVDSTLKIQPAKLEDSAVYLCASTLGSGGPYEQYFGPGTRLTVT.

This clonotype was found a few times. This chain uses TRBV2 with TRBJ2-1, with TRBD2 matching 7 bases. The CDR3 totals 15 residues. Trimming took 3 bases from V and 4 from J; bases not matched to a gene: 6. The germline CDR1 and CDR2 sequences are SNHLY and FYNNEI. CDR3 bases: TGTGCCAGCAGTGAGAGCGGGGCCGCTTACAATGAGCAGTTCTTC. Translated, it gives CASSESGAAYNEQFF. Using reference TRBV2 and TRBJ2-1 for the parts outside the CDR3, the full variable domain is EPEVTQTPSHQVTQMGQEVILRCVPISNHLYFYWYRQILGQKVEFLVSFYNNEISEKSEIFDDQFSVERPDGSNFTLKIRSTKLEDSAMYFCASSESGAAYNEQFFGPGTRLTVL.